The 17 T cell receptor beta chains reported below all come from one sample, sequenced in a study of T cell changes during pregnancy in multiple sclerosis. Clones were sequenced by immunoSEQ multiplex PCR, and TCRdb holds only the in-frame ones, with some missing. The data show tens of thousands of clones, about nine tenths seen once. The sample was CD4+ T cells from peripheral blood mononuclear cells, taken before pregnancy. These receptors came from a female donor with multiple sclerosis, enrolled in a pregnancy study.

This chain joins TRBV9 and TRBJ2-1; D may be TRBD2 (6 bases). V was trimmed by 1 base and J by 9 bases, leaving 14 bases between them. The CDR3 sequence is 14 residues long. CDR1 and CDR2 (germline): SGDLS, YYNGEE. DNA of the CDR3: TGTGCCAGCAGCGTAAAGCTAGCGAGCAGTGAGCAGTTCTTC. It specifies CASSVKLASSEQFF.

This rearrangement joins TRBV25-1 to TRBJ1-2, with 11 bases matching TRBD1. The V gene end was trimmed by 4 bases and the J gene end by 5 bases; junction bases not matched to a gene: 6. Germline V gene lookup returns CDR1 MGHDK and CDR2 SYGVNS. This CDR3 has 15 amino acids. The CDR3, as DNA: TGTGCCAGCAGTGCCCCGGGGACAGGGGGTTATGGCTACACCTTC. It is translated as CASSAPGTGGYGYTF.

V and J are TRBV7-2 and TRBJ2-7; 9 positions agree with TRBD1. CDR1 and CDR2 from the germline V gene are SGHTA and FQGNSA. This CDR3 region has 16 residues. The junction had 6 bases not matched to a gene; V was cut back by 0 bases and J by 3 bases. CDR3 in DNA: TGTGCCAGCAGCTTAGCAGCGGACAGGGGACTCTACGAGCAGTACTTC. Its protein product is CASSLAADRGLYEQYF.

The V gene is TRBV27, the J gene TRBJ1-1, with unresolved D. Germline values: CDR1 MNHEY, CDR2 SMNVEV (reference sequence). This CDR3 is 15 amino acids long. The V gene lost 7 bases and the J gene lost 6 bases, with 21 bases spanning the gap. The CDR3 spells CASTHHGVGGPEAFF. CDR3 nucleotide sequence: TGTGCCAGCACCCACCATGGGGTTGGAGGCCCTGAAGCTTTCTTT.

This clone showed up just once. The CDR3 is CASSPQRQGNSPLHF. The CDR3 bases are TGTGCCAGCAGCCCCCAACGACAGGGTAATTCACCCCTCCACTTT. The chain links TRBV7-2 to TRBJ1-6; the match to TRBD1 covers 7 bases. J gave up 6 bases and V 5 bases, and 7 bases lay outside the gene matches. The CDR3 covers 15 residues. Per germline, CDR1 SGHTA and CDR2 FQGNSA. The variable domain in full, with the rest retrieved from reference TRBV7-2 and TRBJ1-6, is GAGVSQSPSNKVTEKGKDVELRCDPISGHTALYWYRQSLGQGLEFLIYFQGNSAPDKSGLPSDRFSAERTGGSVSTLTIQRTQQEDSAVYLCASSPQRQGNSPLHFGNGTRLTVT.

The chain has TRBV5-1 and TRBJ2-1; a possible D gene is TRBD1 (5 bases). There are 14 residues in the CDR3. The V and J ends lost 0 bases and 6 bases respectively, with 10 bases between them. Germline values: CDR1 SGHRS, CDR2 YFSETQ. The CDR3 sequence: CASSLVPRGNEQFF. In nucleotides, the CDR3 is TGCGCCAGCAGCTTGGTCCCTAGGGGCAATGAGCAGTTCTTC.

V is TRBV19 and J is TRBJ1-3; 7 nucleotides align to TRBD1. Germline CDR1 and CDR2: LNHDA and SQIVND (reference sequence). The CDR3 spans 16 residues. The trim removed 3 bases at V and 2 bases at J, leaving 7 bases unmatched. The CDR3, as DNA: TGTGCCAGTAGTATCCCAAGGGGGCAAACTGGAAACACCATATATTTT. Encoded protein: CASSIPRGQTGNTIYF. Together with reference TRBV19 and TRBJ1-3, the CDR3 gives the full variable domain: DGGITQSPKYLFRKEGQNVTLSCEQNLNHDAMYWYRQDPGQGLRLIYYSQIVNDFQKGDIAEGYSVSREKKESFPLTVTSAQKNPTAFYLCASSIPRGQTGNTIYFGEGSWLTVV.

The rearrangement uses TRBV30 and TRBJ2-1; no clear D gene. CDR3 size: 13 residues. Per the germline V gene, CDR1 is GTSNPN and CDR2 is SVGIG (reference sequence). The V gene lost 0 bases and the J gene lost 5 bases, with 8 bases spanning the gap. The CDR3 region is CAWSVRLNNEQFF. The CDR3 DNA reads TGTGCCTGGAGTGTACGACTCAACAATGAGCAGTTCTTC.

The V and J genes are TRBV10-3 and TRBJ2-2; 11 nucleotides line up with TRBD2. The germline V gene encodes CDR1 ENHRY and CDR2 SYGVKD. V dropped 8 bases and J dropped 4; count of bases not matched to a gene: 6. There are 15 residues in the CDR3. The CDR3 region is CAIPRTSGLTGELFF. The CDR3 region has the DNA TGTGCCATCCCCCGGACTAGCGGGCTCACCGGGGAGCTGTTTTTT.

The chain has TRBV27 and TRBJ1-5; 10 bases align to TRBD1. The CDR3 covers 15 residues. The junction had 11 bases not matched to a gene; V was cut back by 6 bases and J by 9 bases. The germline gives CDR1 MNHEY, CDR2 SMNVEV (reference sequence). The CDR3 bases are TGTGCCAGCAGACCTGGGACAGGGGATTTTGGGCCCCAGCATTTT. It yields the protein CASRPGTGDFGPQHF.

In this sample, this clone turned up once. The rearrangement uses TRBV7-8 and TRBJ1-3; D uncertain. The CDR3 length is 15 residues. Germline V gene sequence: CDR1 SGHVS, CDR2 FQNEAQ. V was cut by 1 base and J by 1 base, with 8 bases left in between. As DNA, the CDR3 is TGTGCCAGCAGCTTAGTTCCGGGGTCTGGAAACACCATATATTTT. As protein: CASSLVPGSGNTIYF. Combining the CDR3 with reference TRBV7-8 and TRBJ1-3 gives the whole variable domain GAGVSQSPRYKVAKRGQDVALRCDPISGHVSLFWYQQALGQGPEFLTYFQNEAQLDKSGLPSDRFFAERPEGSVSTLKIQRTQQEDSAVYLCASSLVPGSGNTIYFGEGSWLTVV.

The chain couples TRBV5-6 to TRBJ2-7; the D is unclear. CDR3 size: 14 residues. CDR1 is SGHDT and CDR2 is YYEEEE in the germline V gene. V was trimmed by 4 bases and J by 2 bases, leaving 13 bases between them. The DNA of the CDR3 is TGTGCCAGCAGCCTGTCCCCACAGACCTACGAGCAGTACTTC. Amino acids: CASSLSPQTYEQYF.

The chain couples TRBV2 to TRBJ2-2; D remains unclear. This CDR3 comprises 12 residues. Germline V CDR1 and CDR2: SNHLY, FYNNEI. Trimming cost V 5 bases and J 5 bases, with 6 bases left between them. CDR3 in amino acids: CASSYWTGELFF. For the CDR3, the DNA is TGTGCCAGCAGTTACTGGACCGGGGAGCTGTTTTTT.

The rearrangement joins TRBV19 to TRBJ2-2; weak D call: TRBD2 (5 bases). The CDR3 spans 13 residues. CDR1 LNHDA and CDR2 SQIVND come from the germline V gene (reference sequence). Trimming took 4 bases from V and 5 from J, leaving 8 bases between them. The DNA for the CDR3 is TGTGCCAGTAGTACCACGGGGACCGGGGAGCTGTTTTTT. Its translation: CASSTTGTGELFF.

The rearrangement links TRBV6-6 to TRBJ2-5; D might be TRBD1 (6 bases). V was shortened by 7 bases and J by 1 base, with 10 bases between the two germline ends. There are 13 residues in the CDR3. Germline CDR1 is MNHNY and CDR2 is SVGAGI (reference sequence). As DNA, the CDR3 is TGTGCCAGCAACGGACAGACCCAAGAGACCCAGTACTTC. Its protein is CASNGQTQETQYF.

The sample holds a few counts of this clone. The chain recombines TRBV9 with TRBJ1-1; no definite D call. Trimming stripped 7 bases from V and 2 bases from J, with 9 bases between. This CDR3 spans 12 amino acids. Germline assignment: CDR1 SGDLS and CDR2 YYNGEE. The CDR3 nucleotides are TGTGCCAGCGGAGGATACAACACTGAAGCTTTCTTT. Translating gives CASGGYNTEAFF.

The V gene is TRBV9, the J gene TRBJ1-3, with 8 bases aligning to TRBD1. This CDR3 comprises 15 residues. The trim removed 7 bases at V and 0 bases at J, leaving 6 bases unmatched. The germline gives CDR1 SGDLS, CDR2 YYNGEE. CDR3 protein: CASGTGGLSGNTIYF. CDR3 coding DNA: TGTGCCAGCGGGACAGGAGGGCTCTCTGGAAACACCATATATTTT.